The rows below give T cell receptor beta chains drawn from one sample of a study of CD8 T cells in ankylosing spondylitis. Using its own MiXCR run on the 5' RACE reads, TCRdb lists one record per CDR3 protein. The profile shows 100,000 to 150,000 distinct CDR3 sequences, around 8.5% of them singletons. Sequenced sample: blood, either unsorted or a sorted T cell fraction (not recorded which). All receptors come from a male donor with ankylosing spondylitis or in good health (not recorded which). Both conserved end residues are part of each CDR3. Fields, in order: D gene, J gene, clone size, V gene, CDR3 protein, CDR3 DNA. A D gene is named only where the DNA matches it firmly. A row's size may be missing; if present it is once, few, many or a size class.

>TRBD1|TRBJ2-7|few|TRBV3-1
CASSRNRGTYEQYF
TGTGCCAGCAGCCGCAACAGGGGAACCTACGAGCAGTACTTC
>-|TRBJ2-5|many|TRBV5-1
CASSIGQPQETQYF
TGCGCCAGCAGCATAGGACAGCCTCAAGAGACCCAGTACTTC
>TRBD2|TRBJ2-1|-|TRBV19
CASSTSGGVHEQFF
TGTGCCAGTAGCACTAGCGGGGGTGTCCATGAGCAGTTCTTC
>-|TRBJ2-7|many|TRBV15
CATSRDETGSPYEQYF
TGTGCCACCAGCAGAGATGAGACTGGGTCCCCCTACGAGCAGTACTTC
>TRBD2|TRBJ2-3|-|TRBV20-1
CSVNALAGTDTQYF
TGCAGTGTGAATGCGCTAGCGGGCACAGATACGCAGTATTTT
>TRBD2|TRBJ2-3|many|TRBV2
CASSKGLAGSTDTQYF
TGTGCCAGCAGTAAGGGACTAGCGGGATCCACAGATACGCAGTATTTT
>-|TRBJ2-1|-|TRBV14
CASSQATRPYNEQFF
TGTGCCAGCAGCCAAGCGACGCGCCCCTACAATGAGCAGTTCTTC
>-|TRBJ2-1|few|TRBV5-1
CASSSTDVSYNEQFF
TGCGCCAGCAGTTCTACAGACGTTTCCTACAATGAGCAGTTCTTC
>TRBD1|TRBJ1-6|many|TRBV20-1
CSATGTGYLGNSPLHF
TGCAGTGCTACCGGGACAGGGTATCTAGGGAATTCACCCCTCCACTTT
>-|TRBJ2-2|many|TRBV28
CASTPGATWAGELFF
TGTGCCAGCACCCCCGGGGCGACCTGGGCCGGGGAGCTGTTTTTT
>-|TRBJ2-3|few|TRBV5-5
CASSLAGVNTDTQYF
TGTGCCAGCAGCTTGGCCGGGGTAAACACAGATACGCAGTATTTT
>-|TRBJ2-3|many|TRBV25-1
CASSEYPGDTQYF
TGTGCCAGCAGTGAATATCCTGGAGATACGCAGTATTTT
>-|TRBJ2-3|many|TRBV7-9
CASTRGATGDTQYF
TGTGCCAGCACCCGGGGGGCTACCGGAGATACGCAGTATTTT
>-|TRBJ1-5|many|TRBV20-1
CSARAYRKPQHF
TGCAGTGCTAGAGCGTACAGGAAGCCCCAGCATTTT